This T cell receptor (beta chain) was documented in a study of radiation and T cells in renal cell carcinoma. Study background: Nephrectomy followed 15 Gy stereotactic body radiation by 4 weeks. Study-level findings and limits: Pretreatment tumor biopsies were lacking, so baseline clonotypes are unknown. From baseline, blood top tumor clonotypes peaked at 2 weeks post-radiation.

The data were produced by immunoSEQ multiplex PCR, yet TCRdb's version contains in-frame clones alone and is incomplete. This table holds approximately 120,000 clones, 82% found once. Time point described: baseline pretreatment blood. As for treatment: 15 Gy SBRT to primary tumor, nephrectomy 4 weeks later. Notes on this clone: Its specificity is unknown.

This TCR derives from a woman aged 55-70 years with renal cell carcinoma. The source material was blood, sampled from a patient whose treatment included radiotherapy and nephrectomy.

The CDR3 here is CASMPRGNHYGYTF. DNA for the CDR3: TGTGCCAGCATGCCACGGGGAAATCACTATGGCTACACCTTC. The chain combines TRBV6-1 with TRBJ1-2, with D uncertain. The V end lost 7 bases, the J end lost 3 bases, and 15 bases lay between the germline ends. Germline V lookup: CDR1 MNHNS, CDR2 SASEGT. CDR3 length: 14 amino acids.